The 22 T cell receptor beta chains in this list originate from one sample, sequenced in a study of blood T cells in healthy people across ages. Using a J-beta primer mix together with a sample-barcoded 5' primer, a second PCR was run for roughly 6 to 12 cycles. In TCRdb, the 5' RACE reads were re-called with MiXCR into one record per CDR3 protein. The top ten hold 41% of the sample, which has about 750,000 distinct CDR3 sequences, approximately 53% seen once. Sequenced material: blood. These receptors were obtained from a man aged 80 or over in good health.

This sequence joins TRBV12-3 or TRBV12-4 and TRBJ2-5; 11 nucleotides agree with TRBD2. The tail of the sequence fits TRBJ2-7 better, so the J call may be wrong. This CDR3 has 14 amino acids. CDR3 in DNA: TGTGCCAGCAGGATAGCGGGAGGGTCGAACGAGCAGTACTTC. Residues: CASRIAGGSNEQYF.

The rearrangement links TRBV7-9 to TRBJ2-3; D unclear. The CDR3 sequence is 13 residues long. Trimming removed 6 bases from V and 6 bases from J, with 13 bases in between. The germline V gene encodes CDR1 SEHNR and CDR2 FQNEAQ (reference sequence). This CDR3 is CASSPLEVDTQYF. CDR3 sequence (DNA): TGTGCCAGCAGTCCCCTAGAGGTGGATACGCAGTATTTT. The variable domain in full, with the rest retrieved from reference TRBV7-9 and TRBJ2-3, is DTGVSQNPRHKITKRGQNVTFRCDPISEHNRLYWYRQTLGQGPEFLTYFQNEAQLEKSRLLSDRFSAERPKGSFSTLEIQRTEQGDSAMYLCASSPLEVDTQYFGPGTRLTVL.

The rearrangement uses TRBV12-3 or TRBV12-4 and TRBJ2-2; 10 nucleotides match TRBD2. The J segment lost 4 bases and the V segment lost 5 bases, leaving 7 bases of the junction unmatched. There are 16 residues in the CDR3. CDR3 sequence (DNA): TGTGCCAGCAGTCACCTAGCGGGAGTAGGCACCGGGGAGCTGTTTTTT. Encoded protein: CASSHLAGVGTGELFF.

The V gene is TRBV5-1, the J gene TRBJ2-1; D is possibly TRBD1 (6 bases). Judging by the DNA end, TRBJ2-7 fits better; the J call may be wrong. Germline V lookup: CDR1 SGHRS, CDR2 YFSETQ. The CDR3 spans 15 residues. In DNA form, the CDR3 reads TGCGCCAGCAGCTTGGGGACAGCCTCCTACAATGAGCAGTACTTC. It yields the protein CASSLGTASYNEQYF.

This clonotype has a handful of counts. The V gene is TRBV5-1, the J gene TRBJ1-6; 9 bases match TRBD1. The CDR3 totals 15 residues. CDR1 and CDR2 (germline): SGHRS, YFSETQ. V was clipped by 2 bases and J by 7 bases; unmatched bases: 4. The CDR3 spells CASSFRDRENSPLHF. CDR3 in DNA: TGCGCCAGCAGCTTCCGGGACAGGGAGAATTCACCCCTCCACTTT.

A few counts support this clonotype. This chain links TRBV15 with TRBJ2-7, with 9 bases fitting TRBD1. After removal of 0 bases from V and 1 base from J, the junction contained 7 bases not matched to a gene. Germline lookup yields CDR1 LNHNV and CDR2 YYDKDF (reference sequence). CDR3 size: 17 residues. The DNA of the CDR3 is TGTGCCACCAGCAGAGATCCCCAGGGGACAGGGTCCTACGAGCAGTACTTC. Translated: CATSRDPQGTGSYEQYF.

This clonotype has only a few counts. J is TRBJ2-1 and V is TRBV6-2 or TRBV6-3; a weak D match, TRBD2 (5 bases). The CDR3 is 16 amino acids. Germline CDR1 MNHEY, CDR2 SVGEGT. The V end lost 0 bases, the J end lost 3 bases, and 12 bases lay between the germline ends. Written as DNA, the CDR3 is TGTGCCAGCAGTTACTCGATGCGGGTACGCTACAATGAGCAGTTCTTC. Protein product: CASSYSMRVRYNEQFF.

This clonotype appeared many times. The V gene is TRBV5-6, the J gene TRBJ2-5, with 9 bases identical to TRBD1. The CDR3 sequence is 15 residues long. Trimming removed 3 bases from V and 2 bases from J; junction bases left unmatched: 5. Germline V gives CDR1 SGHDT, CDR2 YYEEEE. CDR3 coding DNA: TGTGCCAGCAGCTGGGGGACAGGGTCACAAGAGACCCAGTACTTC. It yields the protein CASSWGTGSQETQYF.

This clonotype was detected only a few times. The rearrangement uses TRBV2 and TRBJ2-5; a weak D match, TRBD2 (6 bases). The CDR3 has 13 amino acids. Trimming took 6 bases from V and 11 from J, leaving 19 bases between them. The germline gives CDR1 SNHLY, CDR2 FYNNEI. Here the CDR3 reads CASSESWGVSQYF. The CDR3 DNA reads as TGTGCCAGCAGCGAGTCCTGGGGGGTGAGTCAGTACTTC.

This clonotype has a handful of counts. V gene TRBV27 combines with J gene TRBJ2-3; weak D call: TRBD2 (6 bases). V was trimmed by 4 bases and J by 14 bases, leaving 28 bases between them. The CDR3 has 16 residues. Germline V CDR1 and CDR2: MNHEY, SMNVEV (reference sequence). CDR3 amino acids: CASSSEGLRWSRYAYF. The CDR3 nucleotides are TGTGCCAGCAGTTCCGAAGGACTAAGGTGGAGTAGATACGCGTATTTT.

The table lists this clonotype with a count of one. The rearrangement uses TRBV29-1 and TRBJ2-1, with D perhaps TRBD1 or TRBD2 (5 bases each). Deletions cut 6 bases from V and 1 base from J, with 16 bases between. This CDR3 has 15 residues. Per the germline V gene, CDR1 is SQVTM and CDR2 is ANQGSEA. DNA of the CDR3: TGCAGCGTGAAGACCCTTGGGGGTTCCTACAATGAGCAGTTCTTC. It is translated as CSVKTLGGSYNEQFF.

The V gene is TRBV5-1, the J gene TRBJ1-5, with D tentatively TRBD1 (6 bases). V was shortened by 4 bases and J by 5 bases, with 13 bases between the two germline ends. The CDR3 has 14 amino acids. Germline V gene sequence: CDR1 SGHRS, CDR2 YFSETQ. CDR3 residues: CASSIQGGDQPQHF. The CDR3 DNA reads as TGCGCCAGCAGCATACAGGGTGGGGATCAGCCCCAGCATTTT. Based on the CDR3 plus reference TRBV5-1 and TRBJ1-5, the full variable domain is KAGVTQTPRYLIKTRGQQVTLSCSPISGHRSVSWYQQTPGQGLQFLFEYFSETQRNKGNFPGRFSGRQFSNSRSEMNVSTLELGDSALYLCASSIQGGDQPQHFGDGTRLSIL.

The chain couples TRBV6-5 to TRBJ2-1, with no clear D. The CDR3 runs to 11 residues. Germline loops: CDR1 MNHEY, CDR2 SVGAGI. V was cut by 9 bases and J by 9 bases, with 12 bases left in between. The CDR3 sequence is CASLDGGEQFF. In nucleotides, the CDR3 is TGTGCCAGTCTAGACGGCGGTGAGCAGTTCTTC.

This clonotype occurred a few times. The rearrangement joins TRBV20-1 to TRBJ1-5, with D uncertain. The germline CDR1 and CDR2 sequences are DFQATT and SNEGSKA (reference sequence). Trimming took 4 bases from V and 6 from J, leaving 19 bases between them. CDR3 size: 15 residues. In DNA form, the CDR3 reads TGCAGTGCTAAATCCGAGGCTTTTGGGAGTCAGCCCCAGCATTTT. Translating gives CSAKSEAFGSQPQHF.

The J gene is TRBJ2-7, the V gene TRBV2, with TRBD1 matching 9 bases. Trimming removed 6 bases from V and 1 base from J; junction bases left unmatched: 7. This CDR3 is 15 amino acids long. Germline loops: CDR1 SNHLY, CDR2 FYNNEI. CDR3 in amino acids: CASRGTGGRSYEQYF. The CDR3 coding sequence is TGTGCCAGCAGGGGAACAGGGGGCCGATCCTACGAGCAGTACTTC.

The rearrangement uses TRBV7-2 and TRBJ2-5; weak D call: TRBD1 (6 bases). The DNA end favors TRBJ2-7, so the J call may be wrong. The CDR3 has 14 residues. The germline V gene has CDR1 SGHTA and CDR2 FQGNSA. CDR3 nucleotide sequence: TGTGCCAGCAGCCCGAGGACAGTGACGGCCGAGCAGTACTTC. Translation: CASSPRTVTAEQYF.

V usage is TRBV5-1 and J usage is TRBJ2-4, with D perhaps matching TRBD1 (6 bases). The J call may be incorrect, as the DNA end agrees better with TRBJ2-7. From germline, CDR1 is SGHRS and CDR2 YFSETQ. The CDR3 is 16 amino acids. In DNA form, the CDR3 reads TGCGCCAGTAGCGCCTTCTTATCCGGGACACTCTACGAGCAGTACTTC. The encoded protein is CASSAFLSGTLYEQYF.

The gene calls are TRBV4-1 and TRBJ2-1; unclear D gene. Germline values: CDR1 MGHRA, CDR2 YSYEKL. The CDR3 runs to 15 residues. Trimming removed 2 bases from V and 4 bases from J, with 12 bases in between. CDR3 bases: TGCGCCAGCAGCCAAAGTTGGGCTGGATACAATGAGCAGTTCTTC. Residues: CASSQSWAGYNEQFF.

V is TRBV10-3 and J is TRBJ1-1; no definite D call. V lost 3 bases to trimming and J lost 1 base, with 12 bases between them. The CDR3 loop spans 15 amino acids. CDR1 and CDR2 (germline): ENHRY, SYGVKD. The DNA for the CDR3 is TGTGCCATCAGTGACTACAAGGAGGGGAACACTGAAGCTTTCTTT. Translation: CAISDYKEGNTEAFF.

The chain uses TRBV28 and TRBJ2-7; D is possibly TRBD1 or TRBD2 (5 bases each). The CDR3 runs 18 residues. Germline V gives CDR1 MDHEN, CDR2 SYDVKM. The V end lost 5 bases, the J end lost 0 bases, and 23 bases lay between the germline ends. CDR3: CASSLTSLLGRPSYEQYF. CDR3 coding DNA: TGTGCCAGCAGTCTCACCTCACTTCTGGGACGGCCCTCCTACGAGCAGTACTTC. The full variable domain, with the rest looked up from reference TRBV28 and TRBJ2-7, is DVKVTQSSRYLVKRTGEKVFLECVQDMDHENMFWYRQDPGLGLRLIYFSYDVKMKEKGDIPEGYSVSREKKERFSLILESASTNQTSMYLCASSLTSLLGRPSYEQYFGPGTRLTVT.

The chain combines TRBV30 with TRBJ2-3, with TRBD2 identical over 13 bases. Germline CDR1 and CDR2: GTSNPN and SVGIG (reference sequence). V gave up 0 bases and J gave up 14 bases; unmatched junction bases: 11. The CDR3 contains 15 residues. The CDR3 nucleotides read TGTGCCTGGAGTGTACTAGCGGGAGGGGTCAGATACGCGTATTTT. Residues: CAWSVLAGGVRYAYF.

The V gene is TRBV27, the J gene TRBJ2-2; 10 bases agree with TRBD2. Trimming cost V 5 bases and J 3 bases; bases outside gene matches: 3. The CDR3 covers 15 residues. Germline CDR1 MNHEY, CDR2 SMNVEV (reference sequence). DNA for the CDR3: TGTGCCAGCAGTCCCGGGACTAGCGACACCGGGGAGCTGTTTTTT. This sequence encodes CASSPGTSDTGELFF.